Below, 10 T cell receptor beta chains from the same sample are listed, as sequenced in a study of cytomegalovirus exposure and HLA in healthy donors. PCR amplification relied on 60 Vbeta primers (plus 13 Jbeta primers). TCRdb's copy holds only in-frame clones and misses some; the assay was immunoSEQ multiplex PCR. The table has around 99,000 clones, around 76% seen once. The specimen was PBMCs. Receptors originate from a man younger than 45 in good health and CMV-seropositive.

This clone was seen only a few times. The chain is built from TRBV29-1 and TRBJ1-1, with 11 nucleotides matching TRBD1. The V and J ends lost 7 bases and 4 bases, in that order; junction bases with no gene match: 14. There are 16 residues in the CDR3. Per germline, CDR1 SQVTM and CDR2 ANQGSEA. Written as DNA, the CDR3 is TGCAGCGATTACGACGGGACAGGGGGAAGTAGCACTGAAGCTTTCTTT. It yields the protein CSDYDGTGGSSTEAFF. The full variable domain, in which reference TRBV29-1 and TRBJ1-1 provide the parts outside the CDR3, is SAVISQKPSRDICQRGTSLTIQCQVDSQVTMMFWYRQQPGQSLTLIATANQGSEATYESGFVIDKFPISRPNLTFSTLTVSNMSPEDSSIYLCSDYDGTGGSSTEAFFGQGTRLTVV.

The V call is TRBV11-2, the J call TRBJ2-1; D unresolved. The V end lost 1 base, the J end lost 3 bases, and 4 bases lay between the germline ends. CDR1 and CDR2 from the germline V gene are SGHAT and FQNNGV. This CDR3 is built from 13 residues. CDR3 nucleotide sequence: TGTGCCAGCAGCTTAGCAGGCTACAATGAGCAGTTCTTC. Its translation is CASSLAGYNEQFF.

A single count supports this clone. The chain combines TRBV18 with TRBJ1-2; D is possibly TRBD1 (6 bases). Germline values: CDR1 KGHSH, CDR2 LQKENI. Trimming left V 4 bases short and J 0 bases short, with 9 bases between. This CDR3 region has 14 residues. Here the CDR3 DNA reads TGTGCCAGCTCACGGGACACCACTAACTATGGCTACACCTTC. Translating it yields CASSRDTTNYGYTF.

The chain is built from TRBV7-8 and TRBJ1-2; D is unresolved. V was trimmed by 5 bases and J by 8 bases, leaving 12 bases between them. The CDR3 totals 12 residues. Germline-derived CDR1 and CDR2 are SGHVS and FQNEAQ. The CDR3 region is CASSRGREGYTF. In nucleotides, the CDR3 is TGTGCCAGCAGCCGAGGCCGGGAAGGCTACACCTTC.

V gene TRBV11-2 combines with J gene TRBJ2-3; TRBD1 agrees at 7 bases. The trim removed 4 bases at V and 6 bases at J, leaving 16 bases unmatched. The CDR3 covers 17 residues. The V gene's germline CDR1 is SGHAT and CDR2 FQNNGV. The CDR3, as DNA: TGTGCCAGCAGCTACCCGGGACAGCTAGAAGTCACCGATACGCAGTATTTT. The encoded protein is CASSYPGQLEVTDTQYF.

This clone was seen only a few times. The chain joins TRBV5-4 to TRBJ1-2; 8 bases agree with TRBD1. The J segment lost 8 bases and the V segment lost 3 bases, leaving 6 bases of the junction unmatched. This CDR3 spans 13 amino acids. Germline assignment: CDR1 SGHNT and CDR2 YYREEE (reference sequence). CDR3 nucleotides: TGTGCCAGCAGCTGGAGGACAGGGCAAGGCTACACCTTC. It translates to CASSWRTGQGYTF.

The CDR3 region is CASSLRARTVVLESYEQYF. In DNA, the CDR3 is TGCGCCAGCAGCTTAAGGGCCCGGACTGTCGTCTTAGAATCCTACGAGCAGTACTTC. The chain employs TRBV5-1 and TRBJ2-7, with D maybe TRBD2 (5 bases). Trimming pared 2 bases from V and 1 base from J, leaving 25 bases between. This CDR3 is 19 amino acids long. Germline CDR1 reads SGHRS; CDR2 reads YFSETQ. Using reference TRBV5-1 and TRBJ2-7 for the parts outside the CDR3, the full variable domain is KAGVTQTPRYLIKTRGQQVTLSCSPISGHRSVSWYQQTPGQGLQFLFEYFSETQRNKGNFPGRFSGRQFSNSRSEMNVSTLELGDSALYLCASSLRARTVVLESYEQYFGPGTRLTVT.

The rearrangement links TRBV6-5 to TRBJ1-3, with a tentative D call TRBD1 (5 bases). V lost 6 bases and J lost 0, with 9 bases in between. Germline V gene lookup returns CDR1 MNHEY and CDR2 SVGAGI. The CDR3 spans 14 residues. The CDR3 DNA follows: TGTGCCAGCAGCCTAGGACACTCTGGAAACACCATATATTTT. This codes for CASSLGHSGNTIYF.

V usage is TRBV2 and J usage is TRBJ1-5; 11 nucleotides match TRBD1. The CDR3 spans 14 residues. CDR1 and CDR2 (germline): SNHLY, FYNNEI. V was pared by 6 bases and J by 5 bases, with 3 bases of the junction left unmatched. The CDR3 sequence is CASRDRGPYQPQHF. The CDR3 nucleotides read TGTGCCAGCAGGGACAGGGGGCCCTATCAGCCCCAGCATTTT.

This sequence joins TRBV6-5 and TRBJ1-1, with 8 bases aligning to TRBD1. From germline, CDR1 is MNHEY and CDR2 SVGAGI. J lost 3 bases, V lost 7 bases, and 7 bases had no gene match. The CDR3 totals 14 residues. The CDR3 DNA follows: TGTGCCAGCACCGAACAGGGGGTATACACTGAAGCTTTCTTT. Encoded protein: CASTEQGVYTEAFF.